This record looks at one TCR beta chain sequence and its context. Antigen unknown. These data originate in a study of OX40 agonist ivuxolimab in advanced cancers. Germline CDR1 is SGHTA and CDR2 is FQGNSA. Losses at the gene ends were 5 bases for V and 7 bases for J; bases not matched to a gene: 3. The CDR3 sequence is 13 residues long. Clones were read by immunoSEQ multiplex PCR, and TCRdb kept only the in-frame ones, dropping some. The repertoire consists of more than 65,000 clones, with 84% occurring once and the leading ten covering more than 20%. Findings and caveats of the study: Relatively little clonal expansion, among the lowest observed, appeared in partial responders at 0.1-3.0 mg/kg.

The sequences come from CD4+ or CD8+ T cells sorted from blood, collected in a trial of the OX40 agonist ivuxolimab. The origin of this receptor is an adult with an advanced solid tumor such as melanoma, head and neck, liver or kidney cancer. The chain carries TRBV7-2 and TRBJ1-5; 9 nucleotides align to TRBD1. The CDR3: CASSRDRVQPQHF. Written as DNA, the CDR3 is TGTGCCAGCAGCCGGGACAGGGTCCAGCCCCAGCATTTT.